This TCR beta chain was obtained from a study of cytomegalovirus exposure and HLA in healthy donors. Primers included in the PCR were 60 Vbeta and 13 Jbeta primers. As processed by the authors: Approximately 11 million of the 80 million or so unique TCR beta chains counted in a later analysis were shared. This table comes from immunoSEQ multiplex PCR, and its TCRdb copy is limited to in-frame clones, with some not included. V, J and clone size reflect that table, while D and trimming were determined from the DNA. The repertoire holds about 220,000 clones, with about 75% as singletons. Study results and caveats: A later analysis linked a missense variant in DCLRE1C to the trimming of TCR beta V and J genes.

As concerns this clone: Its specificity is unknown.

The receptor comes from a male donor in good health and CMV-seronegative. Specimen: PBMCs.

The CDR3 nucleotides read TGTGCCAGCAACGGGCTCCACGGAGGGACCCAGTACTTC. Translation gives CASNGLHGGTQYF. V gene TRBV27 combines with J gene TRBJ2-5; perhaps TRBD2 as D (5 bases). The germline CDR1 and CDR2 sequences are MNHEY and SMNVEV (reference sequence). The CDR3 is 13 amino acids. V was shortened by 7 bases and J by 7 bases, with 16 bases between the two germline ends.